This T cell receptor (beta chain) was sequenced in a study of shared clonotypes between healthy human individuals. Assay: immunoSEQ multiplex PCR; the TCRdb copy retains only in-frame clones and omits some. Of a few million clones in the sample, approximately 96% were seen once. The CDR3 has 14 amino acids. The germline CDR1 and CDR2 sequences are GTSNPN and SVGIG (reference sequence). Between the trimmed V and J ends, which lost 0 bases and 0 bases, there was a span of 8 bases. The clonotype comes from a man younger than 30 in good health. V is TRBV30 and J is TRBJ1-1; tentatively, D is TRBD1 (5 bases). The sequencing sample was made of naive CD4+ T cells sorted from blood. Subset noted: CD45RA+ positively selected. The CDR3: CAWSVGPLNTEAFF. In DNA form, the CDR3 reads TGTGCCTGGAGTGTGGGGCCACTGAACACTGAAGCTTTCTTT.